Below, 9 T cell receptor beta chains from the same sample are listed, as sequenced in a study of cytomegalovirus exposure and HLA in healthy donors. Vbeta (60) and Jbeta (13) primers were used in the PCR. The table came from immunoSEQ multiplex PCR; TCRdb's copy has only in-frame clones and leaves some out. The sample includes 120,000 or so clones, 70% to 80% of them seen just once. The sample was PBMCs. The receptor source for this set is a woman aged 50 to 65 in good health and CMV-seropositive.

This clone was detected only a few times. This sequence joins TRBV4-1 and TRBJ1-1, with TRBD1 identical over 7 bases. Germline V lookup: CDR1 MGHRA, CDR2 YSYEKL. Germline trimming cut 0 bases from V and 7 bases from J; bases unmatched to any gene: 8. This CDR3 is 15 amino acids long. CDR3 DNA sequence: TGCGCCAGCAGCCAAGATGAGACAGGGCCCTATGAAGCTTTCTTT. As protein: CASSQDETGPYEAFF.

This clone has only a few counts. The chain combines TRBV19 with TRBJ1-5, with D possibly TRBD1 on 6 matching bases. CDR1 and CDR2 (germline): LNHDA, SQIVND (reference sequence). This CDR3 is built from 14 residues. Trimming shortened V by 6 bases and J by 2 bases, and 11 bases separated the two germline ends. CDR3 loop: CASSEQGGNQPQHF. In DNA form, the CDR3 reads TGTGCCAGTAGCGAACAGGGTGGCAATCAGCCCCAGCATTTT.

This rearrangement joins TRBV11-2 to TRBJ1-5; 8 bases are shared with TRBD1. J gave up 10 bases and V 0 bases, and 14 bases lay outside the gene matches. Germline CDR1 and CDR2: SGHAT and FQNNGV. CDR3 size: 17 residues. The CDR3 protein is CASSLESTGVGSLPQHF. CDR3 in DNA: TGTGCCAGCAGCTTAGAGTCGACAGGGGTCGGGTCACTTCCCCAGCATTTT.

This sequence joins TRBV7-2 and TRBJ1-2; D not certain. Germline loops: CDR1 SGHTA, CDR2 FQGNSA. V was trimmed by 6 bases and J by 5 bases, leaving 13 bases between them. The CDR3 is made up of 13 amino acids. The CDR3 nucleotides are TGTGCCAGCAGTAGTGGGAGCGGTTATGGCTACACCTTC. Encoded protein: CASSSGSGYGYTF.

The chain employs TRBV19 and TRBJ1-5, with D maybe TRBD1 (5 bases). V lost 5 bases to trimming and J lost 0 bases, with 14 bases between them. This CDR3 has 16 residues. The germline gives CDR1 LNHDA, CDR2 SQIVND (reference sequence). Written as DNA, the CDR3 is TGTGCCAGTAGTCCCTGGGGCCCCAATAGCAATCAGCCCCAGCATTTT. Translating gives CASSPWGPNSNQPQHF.

The rearrangement joins TRBV18 to TRBJ1-6, with D possibly TRBD1 on 5 matching bases. The CDR3 is 16 amino acids. V was cut by 2 bases and J by 6 bases, with 14 bases left in between. The germline gives CDR1 KGHSH, CDR2 LQKENI. CDR3 DNA sequence: TGTGCCAGCTCACCAGCAGCAGGGTTGGCTAATTCACCCCTCCACTTT. This codes for CASSPAAGLANSPLHF.

The gene calls are TRBV4-3 and TRBJ2-5; 9 bases match TRBD2. TRBJ2-7 explains the end of the DNA better; the J call may be wrong. The length of the CDR3 is 16 residues. Germline values: CDR1 LGHNA, CDR2 YSLEER. DNA of the CDR3: TGCGCCAGCAGCCAGATTGGGGGACTAGCTTCCAACGAGCAGTACTTC. Amino acid sequence: CASSQIGGLASNEQYF.

The chain has TRBV18 and TRBJ2-2; no clear D. The CDR3 totals 12 residues. Trimming removed 3 bases at V and 9 bases at J, with 8 bases between. Germline CDR1 KGHSH, CDR2 LQKENI. The CDR3 spells CASSPLGRELFF. CDR3 bases: TGTGCCAGCTCACCTCTTGGGCGGGAGCTGTTTTTT.

This chain connects TRBV11-2 to TRBJ2-2; 8 nucleotides line up with TRBD1. There are 15 residues in the CDR3. Germline values: CDR1 SGHAT, CDR2 FQNNGV. The ends lost 4 bases at V and 1 base at J; junction bases unmatched: 2. DNA of the CDR3: TGTGCCAGCAGCTCGACAGGGGTGAACACCGGGGAGCTGTTTTTT. Translation gives CASSSTGVNTGELFF.